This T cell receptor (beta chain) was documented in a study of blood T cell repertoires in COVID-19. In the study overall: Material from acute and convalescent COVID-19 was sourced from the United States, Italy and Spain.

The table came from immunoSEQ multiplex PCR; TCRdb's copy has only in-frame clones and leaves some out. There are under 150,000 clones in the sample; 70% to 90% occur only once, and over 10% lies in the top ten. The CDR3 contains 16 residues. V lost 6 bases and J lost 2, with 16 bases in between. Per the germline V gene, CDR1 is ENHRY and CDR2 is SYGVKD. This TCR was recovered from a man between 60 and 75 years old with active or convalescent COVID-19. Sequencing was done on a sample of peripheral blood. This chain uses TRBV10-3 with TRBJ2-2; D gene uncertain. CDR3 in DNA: TGTGCCATCAGGCCGATAAGCCCTACTAACACCGGGGAGCTGTTTTTT. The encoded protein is CAIRPISPTNTGELFF.